The rows below give T cell receptor beta chains drawn from one sample of a study of OX40 agonist ivuxolimab in advanced cancers. Repertoires were generated with immunoSEQ multiplex PCR, while TCRdb's copy carries only in-frame clones and drops some. The sample has over 75,000 clones, approximately 90% seen once; the top ten hold about 1.3%. Material: CD4+ or CD8+ T cells sorted from blood, obtained in a trial of the OX40 agonist ivuxolimab. Receptor source: an adult with an advanced solid tumor such as melanoma, head and neck, liver or kidney cancer. The CDR3 runs from the conserved cysteine through the conserved F or W.

CDR3 protein	V gene	J gene
CASGGLAGVPHEQYF	TRBV10-2	TRBJ2-7
CATSRSGLASDTQYF	TRBV15	TRBJ2-3
CASSLDRGSRGTEAFF	TRBV5-1	TRBJ1-1
CASSLDGQTYEQYF	TRBV28	TRBJ2-7
CASSIPGAAYEQYF	TRBV19	TRBJ2-7
CASRAGGPNTGELFF	TRBV7-2	TRBJ2-2
CASRNGGAYEQYF	TRBV27	TRBJ2-7
CASSPSPQGSTTNEKLFF	TRBV5-1	TRBJ1-4
CASSLSTGGGETQYF	TRBV11-3	TRBJ2-5
CASKDDRSSYNEQFF	TRBV19	TRBJ2-1
CSAGTQQETQYF	TRBV29-1	TRBJ2-5
CASSYGTGVNEQFF	TRBV6-6	TRBJ2-1
CASSSQGGQPQHF	TRBV7-3	TRBJ1-5
CAISRTAENTEAFF	TRBV10-3	TRBJ1-1
CASSFRAGGTQYF	TRBV5-4	TRBJ2-5
CASTQGDRGYTF	TRBV28	TRBJ1-2
CASSLRDGGGEKLFF	TRBV5-4	TRBJ1-4
CASSTGNNNEKLFF	TRBV7-6	TRBJ1-4
CASSAQQGGSTDTQYF	TRBV18	TRBJ2-3
CASSKTSSGRADETQYF	TRBV19	TRBJ2-5
CASSVGSGSTSSYEQYF	TRBV9	TRBJ2-7
CASSVTTGHGTDTQYF	TRBV9	TRBJ2-3
CASRRIRRGQGTGELFF	TRBV28	TRBJ2-2
CASHLAAPSTDTQYF	TRBV2	TRBJ2-3
CATPGGATTNIQYF	TRBV28	TRBJ2-4
CASSTPTGGYEKLFF	TRBV7-2	TRBJ1-4
CASSYDGRQGKTQYF	TRBV11-3	TRBJ2-5
CASSLLAGEANEQFF	TRBV5-1	TRBJ2-1
CACSRPHRGQETQYF	TRBV30	TRBJ2-5
CASSFMQGGSGYTF	TRBV11-2	TRBJ1-2
CATSRDRRSTDTQYF	TRBV15	TRBJ2-3
CASRSPRASGAPYTQYF	TRBV12-2	TRBJ2-3
CASRNGGARNHEQYF	TRBV6-5	TRBJ2-7